This T cell receptor (beta chain) was obtained from a study of blood T cell repertoires in COVID-19. Produced via immunoSEQ multiplex PCR; TCRdb's table is partial and in-frame only. The sample yields under 300,000 clones, 70% to 90% seen once. The CDR3 contains 16 residues. CDR1 is SGHTA, CDR2 FQGNSA, per germline. The ends were cut back, 6 bases at V and 5 bases at J, with 22 bases in the middle. Sequencing was carried out using peripheral blood. The clonotype was recovered from a woman between 65 and 79 years old with acute or convalescent COVID-19. The V and J genes are TRBV7-2 and TRBJ2-5; TRBD2 is a possible D gene (5 bases). CDR3 loop: CASSYRRGSDRETQYF. The CDR3 nucleotides are TGTGCCAGCAGTTACAGACGGGGTTCGGATAGGGAGACCCAGTACTTC.